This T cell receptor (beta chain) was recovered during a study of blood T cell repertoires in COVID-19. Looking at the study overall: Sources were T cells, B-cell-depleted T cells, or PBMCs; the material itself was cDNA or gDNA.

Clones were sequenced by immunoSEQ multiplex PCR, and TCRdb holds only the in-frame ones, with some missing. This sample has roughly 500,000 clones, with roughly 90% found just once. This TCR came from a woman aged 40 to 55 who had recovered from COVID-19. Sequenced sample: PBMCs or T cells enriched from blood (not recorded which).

The CDR3 region is CASGQATDTQYF. CDR3 nucleotides: TGTGCCAGCGGACAGGCCACAGATACGCAGTATTTT. V gene TRBV6-5 combines with J gene TRBJ2-3; TRBD1 matches at 7 bases. V lost 8 bases and J lost 2; bases outside the gene matches: 1. CDR3 length equals 12 residues. The V gene's germline CDR1 is MNHEY and CDR2 SVGAGI.